Listed below are T cell receptor beta chains from one sample, sequenced in a study of T-cell reconstitution after alpha-beta-depleted transplantation in children. TCRdb fed the PCR reads into MiXCR, producing one record per CDR3 protein. Of 490,000 or so distinct CDR3 sequences listed, about 12% are singletons. This specimen consisted of PBMCs from the stem cell graft donor, obtained from the stem cell graft. Source of these receptors: a human donor who donated a stem cell graft to a child with combined immunodeficiency. Each CDR3 is given with its conserved first and last residue. The order of the fields is D gene, clone size, J gene, V gene, CDR3 DNA, CDR3 protein. The D gene is left open where the match is weak. Size values are once, few and many counts, or a class for expanded clones, and some rows have none.

D gene: .; clone size: many; J gene: TRBJ2-6; V gene: TRBV6-2/TRBV6-3; CDR3 DNA: TGTGCCAGCAGTTACGATCCGGCTGGGGCCAACGTCCTGACTTTC; CDR3 protein: CASSYDPAGANVLTF
D gene: TRBD1; clone size: .; J gene: TRBJ1-4; V gene: TRBV20-1; CDR3 DNA: TGCAGTGCTAGAGCTCCCAGGGGGGGGACTAATGAAAAACTGTTTTTT; CDR3 protein: CSARAPRGGTNEKLFF
D gene: .; clone size: .; J gene: TRBJ1-2; V gene: TRBV30; CDR3 DNA: TGTGCCTGGAGTGTTGCCGGTGGCTACACCTTC; CDR3 protein: CAWSVAGGYTF
D gene: TRBD2; clone size: .; J gene: TRBJ2-7; V gene: TRBV10-3; CDR3 DNA: TGTGCCATCAGTGAGGCGGGGGGCAGGTACTACGAGCAGTACTTC; CDR3 protein: CAISEAGGRYYEQYF
D gene: .; clone size: few; J gene: TRBJ2-2; V gene: TRBV9; CDR3 DNA: TGTGCCAGCAGCGTAGGAGTCCACCACACCGGGGAGCTGTTTTTT; CDR3 protein: CASSVGVHHTGELFF
D gene: .; clone size: many; J gene: TRBJ1-1; V gene: TRBV29-1; CDR3 DNA: TGCAGCGTTGCCTACCAGACTGAAGCTTTCTTT; CDR3 protein: CSVAYQTEAFF
D gene: TRBD1; clone size: few; J gene: TRBJ1-5; V gene: TRBV10-3; CDR3 DNA: TGTGCCATCAGTTCGGACAGGTATAGCAATCAGCCCCAGCATTTT; CDR3 protein: CAISSDRYSNQPQHF
D gene: .; clone size: many; J gene: TRBJ2-5; V gene: TRBV29-1; CDR3 DNA: TGCAGCGTTGAGGTAGAGACCCAGTACTTC; CDR3 protein: CSVEVETQYF
D gene: .; clone size: .; J gene: TRBJ2-1; V gene: TRBV20-1; CDR3 DNA: TGCAGTGCTAGAGATCCGTTCACCAACCCCCCTCAGTTCTTC; CDR3 protein: CSARDPFTNPPQFF
D gene: .; clone size: .; J gene: TRBJ2-7; V gene: TRBV30; CDR3 DNA: TGTGCCTGGAGCCCACAGACAGACTACTACGAGCAGTACTTC; CDR3 protein: CAWSPQTDYYEQYF
D gene: TRBD2; clone size: many; J gene: TRBJ2-5; V gene: TRBV6-5; CDR3 DNA: TGTGCCAGCAGTTACGCGGGAGAAGAGACCCAGTACTTC; CDR3 protein: CASSYAGEETQYF
D gene: TRBD2; clone size: few; J gene: TRBJ2-2; V gene: TRBV4-3; CDR3 DNA: TGCGCCAGCAGCCAAGATTGGGCGGGAGACACCGGGGAGCTGTTTTTT; CDR3 protein: CASSQDWAGDTGELFF
D gene: .; clone size: few; J gene: TRBJ2-7; V gene: TRBV20-1; CDR3 DNA: TGCAGTGCTAGAGTTCCCCCCTCCTACGAGCAGTACTTC; CDR3 protein: CSARVPPSYEQYF
D gene: .; clone size: .; J gene: TRBJ1-3; V gene: TRBV7-2; CDR3 DNA: TGTGCCAGCAGCTTAGCCTCAGGAGGGCCTGGAAACACCATATATTTT; CDR3 protein: CASSLASGGPGNTIYF
D gene: TRBD2; clone size: .; J gene: TRBJ2-3; V gene: TRBV12-5; CDR3 DNA: TGTGCTAGTGGTTTCCTTTTATTCTCCCGGACTAGCGGAAAGGGGACAGATACGCAGTATTTT; CDR3 protein: CASGFLLFSRTSGKGTDTQYF
D gene: .; clone size: few; J gene: TRBJ1-2; V gene: TRBV12-3/TRBV12-4; CDR3 DNA: TGTGCCAGCACCGAGGGGGAGGCCTATGGCTACACCTTC; CDR3 protein: CASTEGEAYGYTF
D gene: TRBD1; clone size: many; J gene: TRBJ2-3; V gene: TRBV9; CDR3 DNA: TGTGCCAGCAGCGCCGGGACAGAGAATATCCAGATAGATGGGGATACGCAGTATTTT; CDR3 protein: CASSAGTENIQIDGDTQYF
D gene: .; clone size: few; J gene: TRBJ2-1; V gene: TRBV6-1; CDR3 DNA: TGTGCCAGCAGTGTATGGGGCGATGAGCAGTTCTTC; CDR3 protein: CASSVWGDEQFF
D gene: TRBD1; clone size: .; J gene: TRBJ2-7; V gene: TRBV6-5; CDR3 DNA: TGTGCCAGCAGTTACTCCGGGACAGGGGGCTCCGAGCAGTACTTC; CDR3 protein: CASSYSGTGGSEQYF
D gene: TRBD2; clone size: .; J gene: TRBJ2-2; V gene: TRBV2; CDR3 DNA: TGTGCCAGCAGCGTAGCGGGAGGGTTAACCGGGGAGCTGTTTTTT; CDR3 protein: CASSVAGGLTGELFF
D gene: .; clone size: .; J gene: TRBJ2-3; V gene: TRBV3-1; CDR3 DNA: TGTGCCAGCAGCCAAGTGGGGGCCTACACAGATACGCAGTATTTT; CDR3 protein: CASSQVGAYTDTQYF
D gene: .; clone size: .; J gene: TRBJ2-7; V gene: TRBV7-8; CDR3 DNA: TGTGCCAGCAGCCACGGACAGGAGCAGTACTTC; CDR3 protein: CASSHGQEQYF
D gene: .; clone size: .; J gene: TRBJ2-7; V gene: TRBV5-1; CDR3 DNA: TGCGCCAGCAGCTTTAACTTCCCTTACGAGCAGTACTTC; CDR3 protein: CASSFNFPYEQYF
D gene: .; clone size: few; J gene: TRBJ2-1; V gene: TRBV15; CDR3 DNA: TGTGCCACCAGGCCAGGGGACTACCAGACCTACAATGAGCAGTTCTTC; CDR3 protein: CATRPGDYQTYNEQFF
D gene: .; clone size: few; J gene: TRBJ1-6; V gene: TRBV6-5; CDR3 DNA: TGTGCCAGCAGTTACATTGGGGCTGGAGGCTCACCCCTCCACTTT; CDR3 protein: CASSYIGAGGSPLHF
D gene: .; clone size: many; J gene: TRBJ2-5; V gene: TRBV15; CDR3 DNA: TGTGCCACCAGCAGAGATGGTGGCGGGGTCGAGGAGACCCAGTACTTC; CDR3 protein: CATSRDGGGVEETQYF
D gene: TRBD2; clone size: .; J gene: TRBJ2-1; V gene: TRBV6-4; CDR3 DNA: TGTGCCAGCAGTGACTCGCGCGGGGGAGACTACAATGAGCAGTTCTTC; CDR3 protein: CASSDSRGGDYNEQFF
D gene: .; clone size: .; J gene: TRBJ2-1; V gene: TRBV11-1; CDR3 DNA: TGTGCCAGCACCTCATCCCGCAGGGGCTCCTACAATGAGCAGTTCTTC; CDR3 protein: CASTSSRRGSYNEQFF